The 23 T cell receptor beta chains below come from one sample, sequenced in a study of blood T cell repertoires in COVID-19. Sequencing used immunoSEQ multiplex PCR; TCRdb keeps in-frame clones, though not all of them. The table has about 200,000 clones, roughly 79% seen once. The sequenced sample was peripheral blood. All receptors come from a human donor with acute or convalescent COVID-19. The donor label of this sample is uncertain.

CDR3 loop: CASSRDQGTEAFF. CDR3 nucleotide sequence: TGTGCCAGCAGCCGAGATCAGGGCACTGAAGCTTTCTTT. The genes are TRBV11-2 and TRBJ1-1, with D perhaps TRBD1 (5 bases). CDR1 is SGHAT and CDR2 is FQNNGV in the germline V gene. V gave up 5 bases and J gave up 4 bases, with 11 bases separating them. The CDR3 runs 13 residues. Together with reference TRBV11-2 and TRBJ1-1, the CDR3 gives the full variable domain: EAGVAQSPRYKIIEKRQSVAFWCNPISGHATLYWYQQILGQGPKLLIQFQNNGVVDDSQLPKDRFSAERLKGVDSTLKIQPAKLEDSAVYLCASSRDQGTEAFFGQGTRLTVV.

There are a few counts of this clone. The chain combines TRBV30 with TRBJ1-4, with D possibly TRBD1 on 5 matching bases. This CDR3 has 16 amino acids. V was cut by 3 bases and J by 3 bases, with 17 bases left in between. Germline V gives CDR1 GTSNPN, CDR2 SVGIG (reference sequence). CDR3 in DNA: TGTGCCTGGAGGAAACCAGGGAGGGGCCCTAATGAAAAACTGTTTTTT. This sequence encodes CAWRKPGRGPNEKLFF.

The V gene is TRBV6-5, the J gene TRBJ2-2, with 9 bases fitting TRBD2. The CDR3 consists of 15 residues. The trim removed 6 bases at V and 4 bases at J, leaving 6 bases unmatched. Germline V gene sequence: CDR1 MNHEY, CDR2 SVGAGI. CDR3 nucleotides: TGTGCCAGCAGAGTAGCGGGAGTCAGCACCGGGGAGCTGTTTTTT. Encoded protein: CASRVAGVSTGELFF.

Comments on this clone: The sample contains more than one DNA sequence encoding this CDR3. The rearrangement uses TRBV7-2 and TRBJ2-7; possibly TRBD1 for D (6 bases). Between the trimmed V and J ends, which lost 2 bases and 3 bases, there was a span of 11 bases. Germline CDR1 and CDR2: SGHTA and FQGNSA. CDR3 size: 14 residues. For the CDR3, the DNA is TGTGCCAGCAGCTTACAGGGGTCCAGCTACGAGCAGTACTTC. As protein: CASSLQGSSYEQYF.

The V and J genes are TRBV6-5 and TRBJ2-7; D is unresolved. The CDR3 is 11 amino acids. The germline V and J ends were trimmed by 6 bases and 5 bases, with 8 bases remaining between them. Germline values: CDR1 MNHEY, CDR2 SVGAGI. The CDR3 here is CASSQQNEQYF. In DNA, the CDR3 is TGTGCCAGCAGCCAACAGAACGAGCAGTACTTC.

This chain's CDR3 is CASSQVVNEQFF. CDR3 bases: TGTGCCAGCAGCCAAGTCGTCAATGAGCAGTTCTTC. The rearrangement links TRBV3-1 (or the pseudogene TRBV3-2) to TRBJ2-1; D is unresolved. This CDR3 has 12 residues. Deletions cut 1 base from V and 6 bases from J, with 4 bases between. Germline V CDR1 and CDR2: LGHDT, YNNKEL (reference sequence).

The chain carries TRBV27 and TRBJ2-7; D possibly corresponds to TRBD1 (5 bases). Trimming shortened V by 5 bases and J by 2 bases, and 10 bases separated the two germline ends. Germline CDR1 and CDR2: MNHEY and SMNVEV (reference sequence). This CDR3 is 13 amino acids long. CDR3 DNA: TGTGCCAGCAGTCCCAGCAGGGCCTACGAGCAGTACTTC. Protein sequence: CASSPSRAYEQYF.

The rearrangement links TRBV6-5 to TRBJ1-1; D is uncertain. Germline CDR1 MNHEY, CDR2 SVGAGI. CDR3 size: 14 residues. V was pared by 0 bases and J by 0 bases, with 5 bases between. The CDR3 is CASSYSFMNTEAFF. In DNA, the CDR3 is TGTGCCAGCAGTTACTCCTTTATGAACACTGAAGCTTTCTTT.

This rearrangement joins TRBV18 to TRBJ2-2, with TRBD2 as a possible D gene (5 bases). The CDR3 has 20 amino acids. Per the germline V gene, CDR1 is KGHSH and CDR2 is LQKENI. The V gene lost 2 bases and the J gene lost 0 bases, with 22 bases spanning the gap. CDR3 DNA: TGTGCCAGCTCACCAAACACTCTCGGGATCAGGACCACGAACACCGGGGAGCTGTTTTTT. It specifies CASSPNTLGIRTTNTGELFF.

CDR3 loop: CASSYPAQGGYGYTF. CDR3 nucleotides: TGTGCCAGCAGTTACCCCGCCCAGGGGGGCTATGGCTACACCTTC. This chain uses TRBV6-6 with TRBJ1-2; 7 nucleotides align to TRBD1. Trimming removed 2 bases from V and 4 bases from J; junction bases left unmatched: 7. The CDR3 spans 15 residues. The germline V gene has CDR1 MNHNY and CDR2 SVGAGI (reference sequence).

The CDR3, as DNA: TGTGCCAGCAGTGAACCCGGGACAGGGGCGTACGAGCAGTACTTC. It is translated as CASSEPGTGAYEQYF. The chain carries TRBV2 and TRBJ2-7; 10 nucleotides align to TRBD1. V lost 2 bases to trimming and J lost 4 bases; unmatched junction nucleotides: 5. Per the germline V gene, CDR1 is SNHLY and CDR2 is FYNNEI. This CDR3 spans 15 amino acids.

This clone was observed a few times. V usage is TRBV11-2 and J usage is TRBJ1-1; possibly TRBD1 for D (5 bases). Trimming took off 1 base at V and 1 base at J, with 7 bases between the two ends. The CDR3 has 14 residues. Germline loops: CDR1 SGHAT, CDR2 FQNNGV. The CDR3 DNA follows: TGTGCCAGCAGCTTAGCAGGGCGGAACACTGAAGCTTTCTTT. This codes for CASSLAGRNTEAFF. The full variable domain, its missing parts supplied by reference TRBV11-2 and TRBJ1-1, is EAGVAQSPRYKIIEKRQSVAFWCNPISGHATLYWYQQILGQGPKLLIQFQNNGVVDDSQLPKDRFSAERLKGVDSTLKIQPAKLEDSAVYLCASSLAGRNTEAFFGQGTRLTVV.

The rearrangement links TRBV18 to TRBJ1-1; tentative D call: TRBD1 (6 bases). Trimming took off 3 bases at V and 1 base at J, with 9 bases between the two ends. The CDR3 has 14 amino acids. Germline V CDR1 and CDR2: KGHSH, LQKENI. CDR3 coding DNA: TGTGCCAGCTCACCCCCAGGGGCGAACACTGAAGCTTTCTTT. As protein: CASSPPGANTEAFF.

The DNA for the CDR3 is TGCGCCAGCAGCTTGCTCCCAGGTTCCTACGAGCAGTACTTC. Its protein is CASSLLPGSYEQYF. The chain is built from TRBV5-1 and TRBJ2-7; D remains ambiguous. The CDR3 covers 14 residues. Per germline, CDR1 SGHRS and CDR2 YFSETQ. Trimming shortened V by 1 base and J by 1 base, and 9 bases separated the two germline ends.

The chain recombines TRBV6-5 with TRBJ2-7; the match to TRBD2 covers 8 bases. With 0 bases clipped from V and 5 bases from J, the junction kept 9 bases outside the gene matches. The CDR3 totals 16 residues. Germline V gives CDR1 MNHEY, CDR2 SVGAGI. This chain's CDR3 is CASSYSQSGSQHEQYF. The CDR3 DNA sequence: TGTGCCAGCAGTTACTCCCAAAGCGGGAGTCAACACGAGCAGTACTTC.

This clone was recorded only once. This rearrangement joins TRBV10-1 to TRBJ2-6, with 10 bases lining up with TRBD1. Germline trimming cut 10 bases from V and 0 bases from J; bases unmatched to any gene: 6. Germline values: CDR1 WNHNN, CDR2 SYGVQD (reference sequence). This CDR3 contains 16 residues. The DNA of the CDR3 is TGCGCCAACCACCGGGACAGGGGCTCTGGGGCCAACGTCCTGACTTTC. Translated: CANHRDRGSGANVLTF.

The V gene is TRBV6-2 or TRBV6-3, the J gene TRBJ2-7, with D perhaps TRBD1 (5 bases). V was shortened by 5 bases and J by 2 bases, with 13 bases between the two germline ends. The length of the CDR3 is 14 residues. Germline assignment: CDR1 MNHEY and CDR2 SVGEGT. CDR3 sequence (DNA): TGTGCCAGCAGTGATCCTCAAGGGGCCTACGAGCAGTACTTC. This codes for CASSDPQGAYEQYF.

This clone was seen only a few times. The chain employs TRBV5-1 and TRBJ1-2; D is perhaps TRBD1 (5 bases). The germline V gene encodes CDR1 SGHRS and CDR2 YFSETQ. The CDR3 runs to 14 residues. Trimming took off 0 bases at V and 3 bases at J, with 9 bases between the two ends. In nucleotides, the CDR3 is TGCGCCAGCAGCTTGGGAATAGGGGACTATGGCTACACCTTC. It specifies CASSLGIGDYGYTF.

The rearrangement uses TRBV5-5 and TRBJ1-1, with TRBD1 as a possible D gene (5 bases). The CDR3 loop spans 13 amino acids. The V gene's germline CDR1 is SGHKS and CDR2 YYEKEE (reference sequence). V lost 5 bases, J lost 3 bases, and 11 bases lay in between. The CDR3 spells CASRSRGYTEAFF. CDR3 in DNA: TGTGCCAGCAGGAGTCGGGGGTACACTGAAGCTTTCTTT.

This clone was seen a handful of times. The chain has TRBV30 and TRBJ2-3, with 8 bases that match TRBD2. Germline values: CDR1 GTSNPN, CDR2 SVGIG (reference sequence). V lost 2 bases and J lost 4; bases outside the gene matches: 5. This CDR3 is 14 amino acids long. The CDR3 loop is CAWSFAGGADTQYF. The CDR3 DNA sequence: TGTGCCTGGAGTTTTGCGGGAGGAGCAGATACGCAGTATTTT.

The rearrangement uses TRBV2 and TRBJ2-1; 13 bases are a match to TRBD2. The CDR3 loop spans 15 amino acids. Germline loops: CDR1 SNHLY, CDR2 FYNNEI. The trim removed 5 bases at V and 9 bases at J, leaving 7 bases unmatched. This chain's CDR3 is CASSRTSGRNGEQFF. In DNA form, the CDR3 reads TGTGCCAGCAGTAGGACTAGCGGGAGAAACGGTGAGCAGTTCTTC.

V gene TRBV11-1 combines with J gene TRBJ2-2; D gene unclear. Germline V lookup: CDR1 SGHAT, CDR2 FQDESV (reference sequence). The germline V and J ends were trimmed by 1 base and 3 bases, with 9 bases remaining between them. The CDR3 runs 15 residues. DNA for the CDR3: TGTGCCAGCAGCTTAGTTCAGGATTACACCGGGGAGCTGTTTTTT. This translates into CASSLVQDYTGELFF.

About this clone: With a much larger clone just one base away, this may be a read error. This chain links TRBV14 with TRBJ2-2, with D unclear. Germline V gives CDR1 SGHDN, CDR2 FVKESK. The V end was cut by 2 bases, the J end by 1 base, with 5 bases between. The CDR3 runs 14 residues. The CDR3 DNA sequence: TGTGCCAGCAGCCAAACCAGGAACACCGGGGAGCTGTTTTTT. Amino acids: CASSQTRNTGELFF.